The clone carrying this T cell receptor beta chain has a handful of counts. The data derive from a study of blood T cell repertoires in COVID-19. The wider study: Nucleic acid was either cDNA or gDNA, and it came from T cells, B-cell-depleted T cells, or PBMCs.

Per the authors' pipeline: By means of reference gene primer amplification, nucleated cell counts were estimated. Repertoires were generated with immunoSEQ multiplex PCR, while TCRdb's copy carries only in-frame clones and drops some. For V, J and clone size, that table is used; D and trimming come from the DNA. The data hold about 64,000 clones, with 88% observed a single time. Participants were aged about 18 to 100 years from 20 to 30 US areas. Donors in Cohort 3 who had recovered were those with two negative PCRs, healthcare professional clearance, or resolution of their symptoms. Trimming pared 5 bases from V and 0 bases from J, leaving 10 bases between. The CDR3 totals 14 residues. CDR1 and CDR2 from the germline V gene are SGHAT and FQDESV (reference sequence).

The TCR originated in a middle-aged woman who had recovered from COVID-19. What was sequenced was PBMCs or T cells enriched from blood (not recorded which). The chain employs TRBV11-1 and TRBJ1-1; no reliable D call. Written as DNA, the CDR3 is TGTGCCAGCAGCAGGGAGCCTATGAACACTGAAGCTTTCTTT. Translated: CASSREPMNTEAFF.